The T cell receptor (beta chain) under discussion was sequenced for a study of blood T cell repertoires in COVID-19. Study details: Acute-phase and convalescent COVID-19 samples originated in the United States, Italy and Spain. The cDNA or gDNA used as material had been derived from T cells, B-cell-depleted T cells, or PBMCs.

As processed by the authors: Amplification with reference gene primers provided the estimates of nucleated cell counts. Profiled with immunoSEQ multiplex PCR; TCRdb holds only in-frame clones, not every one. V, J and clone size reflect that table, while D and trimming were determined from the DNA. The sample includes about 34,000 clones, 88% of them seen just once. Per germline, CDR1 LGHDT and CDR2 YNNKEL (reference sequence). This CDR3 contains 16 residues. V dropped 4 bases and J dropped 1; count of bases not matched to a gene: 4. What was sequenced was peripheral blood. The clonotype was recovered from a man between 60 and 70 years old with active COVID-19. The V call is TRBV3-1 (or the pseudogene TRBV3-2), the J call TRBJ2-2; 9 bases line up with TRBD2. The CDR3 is CASSRTTSGNTGELFF. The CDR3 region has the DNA TGTGCCAGCAGCCGCACGACTAGCGGGAACACCGGGGAGCTGTTTTTT.